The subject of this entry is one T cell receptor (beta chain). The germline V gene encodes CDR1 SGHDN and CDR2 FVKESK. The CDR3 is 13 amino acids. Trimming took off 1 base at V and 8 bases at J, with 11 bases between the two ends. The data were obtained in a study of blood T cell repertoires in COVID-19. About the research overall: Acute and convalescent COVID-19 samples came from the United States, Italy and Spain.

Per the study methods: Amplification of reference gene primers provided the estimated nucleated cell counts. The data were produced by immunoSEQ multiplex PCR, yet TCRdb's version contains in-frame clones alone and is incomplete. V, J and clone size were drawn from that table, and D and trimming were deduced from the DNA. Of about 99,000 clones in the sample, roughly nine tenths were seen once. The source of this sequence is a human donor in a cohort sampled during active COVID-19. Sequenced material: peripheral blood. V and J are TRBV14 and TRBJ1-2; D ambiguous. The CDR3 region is CASSQVLAAGYTF. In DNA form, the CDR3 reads TGTGCCAGCAGCCAAGTTCTCGCTGCGGGCTACACCTTC.